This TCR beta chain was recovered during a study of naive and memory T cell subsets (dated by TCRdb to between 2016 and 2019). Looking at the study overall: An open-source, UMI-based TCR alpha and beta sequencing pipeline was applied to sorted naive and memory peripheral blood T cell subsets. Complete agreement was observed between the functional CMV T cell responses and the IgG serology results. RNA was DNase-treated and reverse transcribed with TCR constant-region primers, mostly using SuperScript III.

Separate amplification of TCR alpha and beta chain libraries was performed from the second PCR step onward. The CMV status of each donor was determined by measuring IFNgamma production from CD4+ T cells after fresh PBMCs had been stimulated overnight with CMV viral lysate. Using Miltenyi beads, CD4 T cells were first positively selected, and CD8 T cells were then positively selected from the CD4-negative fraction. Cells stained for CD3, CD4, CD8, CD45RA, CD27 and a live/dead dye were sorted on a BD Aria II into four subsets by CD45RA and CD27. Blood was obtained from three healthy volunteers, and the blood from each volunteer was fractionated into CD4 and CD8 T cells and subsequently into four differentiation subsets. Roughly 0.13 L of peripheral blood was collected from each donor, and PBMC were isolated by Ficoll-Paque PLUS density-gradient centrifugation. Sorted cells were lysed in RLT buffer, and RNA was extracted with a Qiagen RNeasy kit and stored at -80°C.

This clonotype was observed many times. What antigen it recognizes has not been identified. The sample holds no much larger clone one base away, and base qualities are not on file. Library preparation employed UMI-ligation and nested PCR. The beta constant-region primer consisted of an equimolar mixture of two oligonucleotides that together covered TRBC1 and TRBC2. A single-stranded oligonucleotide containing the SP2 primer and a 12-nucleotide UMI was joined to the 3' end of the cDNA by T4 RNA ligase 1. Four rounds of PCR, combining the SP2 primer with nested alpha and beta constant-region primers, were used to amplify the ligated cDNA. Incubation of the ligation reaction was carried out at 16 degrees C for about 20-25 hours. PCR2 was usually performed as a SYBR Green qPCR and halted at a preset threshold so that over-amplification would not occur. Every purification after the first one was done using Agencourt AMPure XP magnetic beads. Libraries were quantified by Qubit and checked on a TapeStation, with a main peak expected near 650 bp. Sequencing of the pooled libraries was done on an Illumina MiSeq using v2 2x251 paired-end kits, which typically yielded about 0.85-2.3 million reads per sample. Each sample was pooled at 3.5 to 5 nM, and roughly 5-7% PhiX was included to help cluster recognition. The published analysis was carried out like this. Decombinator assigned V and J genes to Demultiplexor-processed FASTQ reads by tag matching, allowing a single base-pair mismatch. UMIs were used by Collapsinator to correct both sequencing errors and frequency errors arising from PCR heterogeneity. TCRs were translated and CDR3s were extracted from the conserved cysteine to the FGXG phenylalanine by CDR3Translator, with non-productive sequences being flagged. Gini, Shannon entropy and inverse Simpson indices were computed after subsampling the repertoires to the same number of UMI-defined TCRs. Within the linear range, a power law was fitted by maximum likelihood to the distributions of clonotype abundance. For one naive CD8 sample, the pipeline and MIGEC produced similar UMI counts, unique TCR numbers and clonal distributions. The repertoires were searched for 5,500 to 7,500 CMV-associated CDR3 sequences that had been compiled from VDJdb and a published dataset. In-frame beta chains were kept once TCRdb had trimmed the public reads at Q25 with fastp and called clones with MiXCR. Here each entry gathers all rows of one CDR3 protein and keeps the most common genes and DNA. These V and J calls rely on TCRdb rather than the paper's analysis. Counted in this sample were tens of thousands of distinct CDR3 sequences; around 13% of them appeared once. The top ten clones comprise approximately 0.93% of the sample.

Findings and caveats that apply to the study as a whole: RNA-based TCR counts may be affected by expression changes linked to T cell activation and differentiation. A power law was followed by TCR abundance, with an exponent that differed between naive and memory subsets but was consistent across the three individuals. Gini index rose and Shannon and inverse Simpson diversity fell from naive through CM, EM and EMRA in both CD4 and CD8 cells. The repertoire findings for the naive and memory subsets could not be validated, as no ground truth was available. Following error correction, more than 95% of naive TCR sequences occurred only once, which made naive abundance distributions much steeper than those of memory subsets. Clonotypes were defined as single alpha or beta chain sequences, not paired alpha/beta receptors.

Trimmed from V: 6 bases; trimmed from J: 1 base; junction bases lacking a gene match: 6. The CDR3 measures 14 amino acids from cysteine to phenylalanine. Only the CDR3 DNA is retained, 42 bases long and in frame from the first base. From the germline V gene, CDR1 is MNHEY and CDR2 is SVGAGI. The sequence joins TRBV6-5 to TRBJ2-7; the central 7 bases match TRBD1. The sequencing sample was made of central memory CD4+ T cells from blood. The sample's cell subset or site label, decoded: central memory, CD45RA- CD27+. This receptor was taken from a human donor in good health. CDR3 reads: CASRLQGPSYEQYF. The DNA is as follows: TGTGCCAGCAGACTACAGGGGCCTTCCTACGAGCAGTACTTC.